This passage covers 15 T cell receptor beta chains from one sample sequenced in a study of PD-1 blockade in classical Hodgkin lymphoma. Sequencing was performed with immunoSEQ multiplex PCR; in TCRdb, only in-frame clones are kept and a portion is missing. The table lists about 98,000 clones, roughly 89% of them singletons, with about 2.5% in the top ten. Relapse was seen in all patients after autologous stem cell transplantation, and brentuximab vedotin exposure was variable. The starting material was peripheral blood mononuclear cells (PBMCs), obtained at baseline. These receptors were obtained from a human donor with classical Hodgkin lymphoma.

CDR3 coding DNA: TGCGCCAGCAGCTTGGAGGGACATAGGAACACTGAAGCTTTCTTT. It codes for CASSLEGHRNTEAFF. V and J are TRBV5-1 and TRBJ1-1, with TRBD1 as a possible D gene (6 bases). Germline V gives CDR1 SGHRS, CDR2 YFSETQ. V dropped 0 bases and J dropped 1 base, with 10 bases sitting between them. This CDR3 contains 15 residues. Full variable domain (missing parts from reference TRBV5-1 and TRBJ1-1): KAGVTQTPRYLIKTRGQQVTLSCSPISGHRSVSWYQQTPGQGLQFLFEYFSETQRNKGNFPGRFSGRQFSNSRSEMNVSTLELGDSALYLCASSLEGHRNTEAFFGQGTRLTVV.

The rearrangement links TRBV5-4 to TRBJ2-5; the D is unclear. V was clipped by 0 bases and J by 1 base, with 4 bases between them. The CDR3 spans 13 residues. The V gene's germline CDR1 is SGHNT and CDR2 YYREEE (reference sequence). The CDR3 DNA sequence: TGTGCCAGCAGCTTGGGGGGCCAAGAGACCCAGTACTTC. Its protein is CASSLGGQETQYF.

The V and J genes are TRBV11-2 and TRBJ1-5; the D gene is possibly TRBD1 (6 bases). Trimming shortened V by 3 bases and J by 7 bases, and 10 bases separated the two germline ends. The CDR3 covers 13 residues. The V gene's germline CDR1 is SGHAT and CDR2 FQNNGV. This CDR3 is CASSFGGRQPQHF. The CDR3 nucleotides read TGTGCCAGCAGCTTTGGGGGGCGCCAGCCCCAGCATTTT.

The J gene is TRBJ2-2, the V gene TRBV18; 7 nucleotides align to TRBD2. The length of the CDR3 is 16 residues. V gave up 0 bases and J gave up 6 bases; unmatched junction bases: 7. Germline assignment: CDR1 KGHSH and CDR2 LQKENI. The CDR3 protein is CASSPPYRGDSGELFF. The CDR3, as DNA: TGTGCCAGCTCACCACCCTACCGGGGGGATTCCGGGGAGCTGTTTTTT.

CDR3 residues: CASSTPRRPQHF. CDR3 DNA: TGTGCCAGCAGCACCCCGCGGCGGCCCCAGCATTTT. The rearrangement uses TRBV7-9 and TRBJ1-5; D remains unclear. V was clipped by 5 bases and J by 9 bases, with 11 bases between them. From germline, CDR1 is SEHNR and CDR2 FQNEAQ (reference sequence). CDR3 length equals 12 residues.

The V gene is TRBV5-4, the J gene TRBJ2-1; no definite D call. This CDR3 has 14 residues. Trimming removed 2 bases from V and 4 bases from J, with 10 bases in between. Germline V gene sequence: CDR1 SGHNT, CDR2 YYREEE (reference sequence). The CDR3 nucleotides are TGTGCCAGCAGCTTACGTTCTCAGTACAATGAGCAGTTCTTC. This translates into CASSLRSQYNEQFF. Complete variable domain (other parts from reference TRBV5-4 and TRBJ2-1): ETGVTQSPTHLIKTRGQQVTLRCSSQSGHNTVSWYQQALGQGPQFIFQYYREEENGRGNFPPRFSGLQFPNYSSELNVNALELDDSALYLCASSLRSQYNEQFFGPGTRLTVL.

J is TRBJ2-5 and V is TRBV30; D gene unclear. The germline V gene encodes CDR1 GTSNPN and CDR2 SVGIG (reference sequence). The CDR3 totals 12 residues. Trimming removed 3 bases at V and 4 bases at J, with 9 bases between. CDR3 sequence: CAWSLGRETQYF. Written as DNA, the CDR3 is TGTGCCTGGAGCCTCGGTAGAGAGACCCAGTACTTC. Supplemented by reference TRBV30 and TRBJ2-5, the full variable domain reads SQTIHQWPATLVQPVGSPLSLECTVEGTSNPNLYWYRQAAGRGLQLLFYSVGIGQISSEVPQNLSASRPQDRQFILSSKKLLLSDSGFYLCAWSLGRETQYFGPGTRLLVL.

The V call is TRBV19, the J call TRBJ2-5, with 8 bases identical to TRBD1. Germline CDR1 is LNHDA and CDR2 is SQIVND (reference sequence). V shed 3 bases, J shed 5 bases, and the junction held 11 bases outside the gene matches. The CDR3 sequence is 16 residues long. CDR3 residues: CASSIEDRVGWETQYF. CDR3 DNA: TGTGCCAGTAGTATCGAGGACAGGGTGGGATGGGAGACCCAGTACTTC.

The sample holds one count of this clone. This sequence joins TRBV10-3 and TRBJ1-2, with D uncertain. This CDR3 spans 14 amino acids. CDR1 and CDR2 (germline): ENHRY, SYGVKD. Trimming removed 0 bases at V and 8 bases at J, with 13 bases between. The CDR3 region is CAISESLRLLGYTF. Written as DNA, the CDR3 is TGTGCCATCAGTGAGTCGCTCCGCCTCTTGGGCTACACCTTC.

The sample holds one count of this clone. This chain connects TRBV27 to TRBJ2-1; 14 bases agree with TRBD2. V was clipped by 5 bases and J by 8 bases; unmatched bases: 8. This CDR3 is 16 amino acids long. Germline V gene data show CDR1 as MNHEY and CDR2 as SMNVEV (reference sequence). CDR3 in DNA: TGTGCCAGCAGTAACTACGGACTAGCGGGAGGCGATGAGCAGTTCTTC. The encoded protein is CASSNYGLAGGDEQFF.

The CDR3, as DNA: TGTGCCAGCTCACCTTCTGCAAGCGGGGCAACTTCCTACGAGCAGTACTTC. Translation: CASSPSASGATSYEQYF. The J gene is TRBJ2-7, the V gene TRBV18, with 7 bases matching TRBD2. The V gene end was trimmed by 3 bases and the J gene end by 1 base; junction bases not matched to a gene: 12. CDR3 length equals 17 residues. CDR1 KGHSH and CDR2 LQKENI come from the germline V gene.

The CDR3 DNA reads TGCGCCAGCAGCTTGGACAGCGCCAGAAACACCATATATTTT. It codes for CASSLDSARNTIYF. The chain has TRBV5-1 and TRBJ1-3, with D hard to call. Germline CDR1 is SGHRS and CDR2 is YFSETQ. V lost 0 bases to trimming and J lost 5 bases, with 9 bases between them. This CDR3 has 14 amino acids. Full variable domain (outside the CDR3, taken from reference TRBV5-1 and TRBJ1-3): KAGVTQTPRYLIKTRGQQVTLSCSPISGHRSVSWYQQTPGQGLQFLFEYFSETQRNKGNFPGRFSGRQFSNSRSEMNVSTLELGDSALYLCASSLDSARNTIYFGEGSWLTVV.

This chain joins TRBV11-2 and TRBJ2-7; weak D call: TRBD2 (5 bases). Germline-derived CDR1 and CDR2 are SGHAT and FQNNGV. Trimming shortened V by 0 bases and J by 3 bases, and 9 bases separated the two germline ends. The length of the CDR3 is 14 residues. CDR3: CASSLEVGGYEQYF. The DNA for the CDR3 is TGTGCCAGCAGCTTAGAGGTCGGAGGCTACGAGCAGTACTTC.

The CDR3 region is CASSHGAEWVNEQYF. CDR3 DNA sequence: TGTGCCAGTAGCCACGGAGCTGAATGGGTCAACGAGCAGTACTTC. This chain links TRBV19 with TRBJ2-7; D gene ambiguous. The germline V and J ends were trimmed by 6 bases and 5 bases, with 20 bases remaining between them. This CDR3 is 15 amino acids long. Looked up from germline, CDR1 is LNHDA and CDR2 is SQIVND (reference sequence).

V and J are TRBV28 and TRBJ2-3, with D possibly being TRBD2 (5 bases). The germline V gene encodes CDR1 MDHEN and CDR2 SYDVKM. The CDR3 runs 14 residues. Between the trimmed V and J ends, which lost 5 bases and 0 bases, there was a span of 9 bases. CDR3 amino acids: CASSLSGSTDTQYF. Here the CDR3 DNA reads TGTGCCAGCAGTCTAAGCGGAAGCACAGATACGCAGTATTTT.